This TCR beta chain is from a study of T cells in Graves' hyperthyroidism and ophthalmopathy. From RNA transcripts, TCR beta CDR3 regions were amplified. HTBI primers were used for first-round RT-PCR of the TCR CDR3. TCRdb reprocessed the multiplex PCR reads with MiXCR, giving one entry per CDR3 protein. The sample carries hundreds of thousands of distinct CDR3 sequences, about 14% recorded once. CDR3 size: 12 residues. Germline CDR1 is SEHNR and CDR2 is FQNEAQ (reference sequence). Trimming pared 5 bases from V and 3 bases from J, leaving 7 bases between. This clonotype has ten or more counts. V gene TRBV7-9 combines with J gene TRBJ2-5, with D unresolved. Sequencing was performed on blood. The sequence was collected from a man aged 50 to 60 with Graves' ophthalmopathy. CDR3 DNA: TGTGCCAGCAGCCCTCAGAAAGAGACCCAGTACTTC. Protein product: CASSPQKETQYF.